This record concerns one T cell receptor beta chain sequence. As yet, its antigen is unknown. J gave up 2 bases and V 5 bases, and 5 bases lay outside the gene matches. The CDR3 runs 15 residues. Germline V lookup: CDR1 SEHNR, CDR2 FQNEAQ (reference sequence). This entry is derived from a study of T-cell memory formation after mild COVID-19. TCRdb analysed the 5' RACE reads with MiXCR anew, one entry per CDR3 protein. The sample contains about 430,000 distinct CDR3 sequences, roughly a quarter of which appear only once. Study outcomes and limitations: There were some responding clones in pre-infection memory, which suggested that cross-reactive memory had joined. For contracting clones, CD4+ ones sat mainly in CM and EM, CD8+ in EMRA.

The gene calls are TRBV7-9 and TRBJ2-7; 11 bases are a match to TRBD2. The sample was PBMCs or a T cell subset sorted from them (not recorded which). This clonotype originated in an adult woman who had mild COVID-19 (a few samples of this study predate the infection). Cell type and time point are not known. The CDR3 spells CASSPRLAGTYEQYF. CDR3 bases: TGTGCCAGCAGCCCGAGACTAGCGGGAACCTACGAGCAGTACTTC.